This TCR beta chain derives from a study of blood T cell repertoires in COVID-19. The wider study: Researchers got acute and convalescent COVID-19 samples from the United States, Italy and Spain. The analysed material was cDNA or gDNA that came from T cells, B-cell-depleted T cells, or PBMCs.

Original handling: Reference gene primer amplification gave estimated nucleated cell counts. Method: immunoSEQ multiplex PCR; TCRdb's copy keeps in-frame clones and lacks some. D and trimming were read from the DNA, whereas the V and J calls and clone size are those reported in that table. In the table there are roughly 240,000 clones, 83% of which are singletons. CDR3 length: 14 residues. The germline V gene has CDR1 MNHEY and CDR2 SMNVEV (reference sequence). Trimming left V 8 bases short and J 9 bases short, with 21 bases between. Source material: peripheral blood. This sequence originates from a man aged 55 to 69 who had recovered from COVID-19. The J gene is TRBJ2-3, the V gene TRBV27, with D unresolved. CDR3 nucleotide sequence: TGTGCCAGCGGCCCAACCCATTCTCTTTTCACGCAGTATTTT. Protein sequence: CASGPTHSLFTQYF.